This TCR beta chain was retrieved from a study of post-analysis software for immune sequencing data. In the study overall: Relapsing-remitting, secondary progressive and progressive-relapsing courses of multiple sclerosis were included. Whole-study results and caveats: Compared with controls, patients showed significantly lower normalized Chao1 diversity. F measure grouped same-batch samples tightly together. When patients were compared with controls, 5 or 6 TRBV segments were more frequent, TRBV5-6, TRBV5-1 and TRBV20-1 among them.

Details on this clonotype: The antigen is undetermined.

The authors incorporated unique molecular identifiers into the TCR beta cDNA libraries. TCRdb re-called the PCR reads with MiXCR, one entry per CDR3 protein. There are approximately 730,000 distinct CDR3 sequences in the sample; under 60% occur only once, and approximately 4.4% lies in the top ten. The CDR3 runs to 14 residues. Sequencing was done on a sample of blood. This TCR was recovered from a girl between 5 and 17 years old with multiple sclerosis. The chain carries TRBV12-3 or TRBV12-4 and TRBJ2-4, with D perhaps matching TRBD1 (6 bases). TRBJ2-5 matches the DNA end more closely, so the J call is doubtful. The CDR3 protein is CASSRTAQGETQYF. The DNA of the CDR3 is TGTGCCAGCAGTCGGACAGCGCAGGGGGAGACCCAGTACTTC.